One and the same sample provided the 2 T cell receptor beta chains below, sequenced in a study of neurological immune-mediated disorders. TCRdb analysed the 5' RACE reads with MiXCR anew, one entry per CDR3 protein. The sample includes approximately 46,000 distinct CDR3 sequences, around 10% of them seen just once. Sequencing was carried out using PBMCs. The receptors come from a man between 70 and 80 years old with HTLV-1-associated myelopathy (HAM/TSP).

This clonotype was counted many times. V and J are TRBV7-2 and TRBJ2-1; D perhaps matches TRBD2 (6 bases). From germline, CDR1 is SGHTA and CDR2 FQGNSA. V lost 2 bases to trimming and J lost 9 bases, with 8 bases between them. CDR3 length: 12 residues. Here the CDR3 DNA reads TGTGCCAGCAGCTTAACTAGCAGTGAGCAGTTCTTC. Protein sequence: CASSLTSSEQFF.

In its sample, this clonotype was seen many times. The chain joins TRBV7-3 to TRBJ2-3; 8 positions agree with TRBD2. J lost 6 bases, V lost 5 bases, and 7 bases had no gene match. The germline CDR1 and CDR2 sequences are SGHTA and FQGTGA. The CDR3 length is 14 residues. CDR3 nucleotides: TGTGCCAGCAGCCCCGGGAGGGATGAGGATACGCAGTATTTT. It is translated as CASSPGRDEDTQYF.